Sequencing of this T cell receptor beta chain was carried out in a study of blood T cell repertoires in COVID-19. Study summary: Italy, Spain and the United States were the sources of the convalescent and acute COVID-19 samples. PBMCs, B-cell-depleted T cells, or T cells were the source of the cDNA or gDNA that made up the material.

As originally analysed: It was from reference gene primer amplification that nucleated cell counts were estimated. Generated by immunoSEQ multiplex PCR, the TCRdb table keeps only in-frame clones and is missing some. V and J calls and clone size are those listed in that table; D and trimming were worked out from the DNA. The table has under 95,000 clones, 80% to 90% seen once. In germline, CDR1 is SGDLS, CDR2 YYNGEE. With 3 bases removed from V and 6 bases from J, the gap between germline ends came to 16 bases. This CDR3 region has 14 residues. This TCR derives from a woman older than 75 with acute or convalescent COVID-19. The source material was peripheral blood. This chain connects TRBV9 to TRBJ2-7, with TRBD2 as a possible D gene (7 bases). The CDR3 sequence: CASSAGWGGREQYF. The CDR3 nucleotides read TGTGCCAGCAGCGCCGGCTGGGGGGGCCGCGAGCAGTACTTC. The variable domain in full, completed from reference TRBV9 and TRBJ2-7, reads DSGVTQTPKHLITATGQRVTLRCSPRSGDLSVYWYQQSLDQGLQFLIQYYNGEERAKGNILERFSAQQFPDLHSELNLSSLELGDSALYFCASSAGWGGREQYFGPGTRLTVT.